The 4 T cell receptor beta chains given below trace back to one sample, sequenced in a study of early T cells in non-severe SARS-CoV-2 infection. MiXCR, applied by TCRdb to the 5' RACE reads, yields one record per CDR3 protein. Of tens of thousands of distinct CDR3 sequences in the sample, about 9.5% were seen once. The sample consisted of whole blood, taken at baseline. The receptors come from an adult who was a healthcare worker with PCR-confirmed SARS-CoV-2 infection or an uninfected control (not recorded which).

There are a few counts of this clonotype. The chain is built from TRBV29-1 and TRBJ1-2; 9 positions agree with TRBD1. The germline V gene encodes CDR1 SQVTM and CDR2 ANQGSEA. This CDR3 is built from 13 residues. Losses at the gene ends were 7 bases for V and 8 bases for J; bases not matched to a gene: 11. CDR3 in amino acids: CSACRDRAAGYTF. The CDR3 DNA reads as TGCAGCGCATGCCGGGACAGGGCGGCCGGCTACACCTTC.

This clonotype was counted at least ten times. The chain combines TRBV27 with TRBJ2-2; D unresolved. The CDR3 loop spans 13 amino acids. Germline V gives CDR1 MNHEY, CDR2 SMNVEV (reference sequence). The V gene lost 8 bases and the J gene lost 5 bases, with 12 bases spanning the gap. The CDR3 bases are TGTGCCAGCCTTAGGTTAGAGACCGGGGAGCTGTTTTTT. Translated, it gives CASLRLETGELFF.

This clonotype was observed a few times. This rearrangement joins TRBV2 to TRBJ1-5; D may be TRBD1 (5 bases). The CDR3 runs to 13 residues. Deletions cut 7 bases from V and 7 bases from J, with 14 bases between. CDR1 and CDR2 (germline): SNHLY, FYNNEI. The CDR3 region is CASTARGDQPQHF. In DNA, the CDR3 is TGTGCCAGCACCGCAAGGGGTGACCAGCCCCAGCATTTT. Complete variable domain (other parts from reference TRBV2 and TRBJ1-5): EPEVTQTPSHQVTQMGQEVILRCVPISNHLYFYWYRQILGQKVEFLVSFYNNEISEKSEIFDDQFSVERPDGSNFTLKIRSTKLEDSAMYFCASTARGDQPQHFGDGTRLSIL.

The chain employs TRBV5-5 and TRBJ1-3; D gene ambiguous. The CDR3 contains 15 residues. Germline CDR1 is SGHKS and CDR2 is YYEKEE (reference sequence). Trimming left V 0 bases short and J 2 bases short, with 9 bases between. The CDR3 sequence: CASSLEGLAGNTIYF. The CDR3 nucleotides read TGTGCCAGCAGCTTGGAAGGGTTGGCTGGAAACACCATATATTTT.